The 14 T cell receptor beta chains reported below all come from one sample, sequenced in a study of blood T cell repertoires in COVID-19. TCRdb keeps only in-frame clones here, not all; method: immunoSEQ multiplex PCR. The sample consists of 150,000 to 180,000 clones, approximately 83% of them appearing once. Sequenced material: peripheral blood. These receptors originate from a woman in her fifties or sixties with acute or convalescent COVID-19.

This clone rates as medium-sized. In the same sample, other DNA sequences code for this CDR3. The chain links TRBV6-5 to TRBJ2-1, with 7 bases lining up with TRBD2. The germline V gene encodes CDR1 MNHEY and CDR2 SVGAGI. This CDR3 contains 14 residues. J lost 0 bases, V lost 7 bases, and 3 bases had no gene match. The CDR3 DNA sequence: TGTGCCAGCACCCGGACTAGCTCCTACAATGAGCAGTTCTTC. This sequence encodes CASTRTSSYNEQFF.

In its sample, this clone was seen a few times. The rearrangement uses TRBV5-1 and TRBJ2-2; no definite D call. V lost 1 base and J lost 8, with 12 bases in between. The CDR3 spans 14 residues. In germline, CDR1 is SGHRS, CDR2 YFSETQ. The CDR3 DNA follows: TGCGCCAGCAGCTTGTTTCCGAGAGGAGGGGAGCTGTTTTTT. This encodes CASSLFPRGGELFF.

This chain connects TRBV5-1 to TRBJ1-6; 9 positions agree with TRBD1. V trimming: 4 bases; J trimming: 10 bases; junction bases outside the gene matches: 3. Germline V gene lookup returns CDR1 SGHRS and CDR2 YFSETQ. CDR3 size: 13 residues. DNA of the CDR3: TGCGCCAGCAGCACAGGGGGCGCGTCACCCCTCCACTTT. Amino acid sequence: CASSTGGASPLHF. Supplemented by reference TRBV5-1 and TRBJ1-6, the full variable domain reads KAGVTQTPRYLIKTRGQQVTLSCSPISGHRSVSWYQQTPGQGLQFLFEYFSETQRNKGNFPGRFSGRQFSNSRSEMNVSTLELGDSALYLCASSTGGASPLHFGNGTRLTVT.

The V call is TRBV6-5, the J call TRBJ1-1; D call uncertain. From germline, CDR1 is MNHEY and CDR2 SVGAGI. CDR3 length equals 11 residues. V was cut by 9 bases and J by 1 base, with 6 bases left in between. The CDR3 region is CASRWNTEAFF. The CDR3 bases are TGTGCCAGTCGGTGGAACACTGAAGCTTTCTTT.

V usage is TRBV20-1 and J usage is TRBJ1-1; D is perhaps TRBD1 (5 bases). The CDR3 runs 11 residues. Germline-derived CDR1 and CDR2 are DFQATT and SNEGSKA (reference sequence). V was cut by 5 bases and J by 5 bases, with 9 bases left in between. The CDR3 nucleotides read TGCAGTGCTGGACATGGAACTGAAGCTTTCTTT. The encoded protein is CSAGHGTEAFF.

A note on this clone: A junction boundary mismatches the germline segment, possibly from a read error. V gene TRBV5-1 combines with J gene TRBJ1-6; tentative D call: TRBD1 (5 bases). The CDR3 extends over 14 amino acids. The germline gives CDR1 SGHRS, CDR2 YFSETQ. The DNA of the CDR3 is TGCGCCAGCAGCTTCCAGGGTAATAACTCACCCCTCCACTTT. It is translated as CASSFQGNNSPLHF. Supplemented by reference TRBV5-1 and TRBJ1-6, the full variable domain reads KAGVTQTPRYLIKTRGQQVTLSCSPISGHRSVSWYQQTPGQGLQFLFEYFSETQRNKGNFPGRFSGRQFSNSRSEMNVSTLELGDSALYLCASSFQGNNSPLHFGNGTRLTVT.

This clone has only one observation. The chain couples TRBV6-6 to TRBJ2-5, with 8 bases lining up with TRBD1. This CDR3 is built from 16 residues. The V and J ends lost 3 bases and 3 bases, in that order; junction bases with no gene match: 9. Germline values: CDR1 MNHNY, CDR2 SVGAGI (reference sequence). The CDR3 DNA sequence: TGTGCCAGCAGTTATCGTGGGACAGGTGGAGAAGAGACCCAGTACTTC. It is translated as CASSYRGTGGEETQYF.

This clone came up once. The rearrangement joins TRBV7-2 to TRBJ1-1; 7 positions match TRBD1. The CDR3 has 13 amino acids. V gave up 6 bases and J gave up 3 bases; unmatched junction bases: 4. CDR1 is SGHTA, CDR2 FQGNSA, per germline. The CDR3 DNA follows: TGTGCCAGCAGTTCCCAGGGGGACACTGAAGCTTTCTTT. This translates into CASSSQGDTEAFF. Complete variable domain (other parts from reference TRBV7-2 and TRBJ1-1): GAGVSQSPSNKVTEKGKDVELRCDPISGHTALYWYRQSLGQGLEFLIYFQGNSAPDKSGLPSDRFSAERTGGSVSTLTIQRTQQEDSAVYLCASSSQGDTEAFFGQGTRLTVV.

The J gene is TRBJ1-6, the V gene TRBV20-1; D uncertain. Germline CDR1 reads DFQATT; CDR2 reads SNEGSKA (reference sequence). The CDR3 is 14 amino acids. Trimming pared 3 bases from V and 7 bases from J, leaving 13 bases between. The CDR3 here is CSASRRGLNSPLHF. The CDR3, as DNA: TGCAGTGCTAGTAGACGGGGTTTAAATTCACCCCTCCACTTT.

The chain uses TRBV10-3 and TRBJ1-6; TRBD1 matches 7 bases. V gave up 2 bases and J gave up 10 bases; unmatched junction bases: 5. The CDR3 has 14 amino acids. Germline CDR1 ENHRY, CDR2 SYGVKD. DNA for the CDR3: TGTGCCATCAGTGAGATTTCAGGGGGATCACCCCTCCACTTT. It encodes CAISEISGGSPLHF.

The V and J genes are TRBV28 and TRBJ1-2; possible D gene TRBD1, 5 bases. From germline, CDR1 is MDHEN and CDR2 SYDVKM. Trimming left V 6 bases short and J 8 bases short, with 13 bases between. CDR3 length equals 12 residues. Written as DNA, the CDR3 is TGTGCCAGCAGGTCGGACACGAGAGGCTACACCTTC. It translates to CASRSDTRGYTF.

This clone showed up just once. The chain links TRBV10-1 to TRBJ2-3; D unresolved. Trimming cost V 0 bases and J 6 bases, with 10 bases left between them. The CDR3 totals 14 residues. Looked up from germline, CDR1 is WNHNN and CDR2 is SYGVQD (reference sequence). For the CDR3, the DNA is TGCGCCAGCAGTGAGTCAACATTACCCGATACGCAGTATTTT. Encoded protein: CASSESTLPDTQYF.

This clone was seen just once. The chain links TRBV6-5 to TRBJ2-5; TRBD2 matches at 10 bases. This CDR3 is 13 amino acids long. The ends lost 8 bases at V and 4 bases at J; junction bases unmatched: 4. Per germline, CDR1 MNHEY and CDR2 SVGAGI. The CDR3 sequence is CASSSGGRETQYF. In DNA, the CDR3 is TGTGCCAGCTCTAGCGGGGGTAGAGAGACCCAGTACTTC.

V usage is TRBV9 and J usage is TRBJ2-5, with 10 nucleotides matching TRBD1. The V gene end was trimmed by 4 bases and the J gene end by 5 bases; junction bases not matched to a gene: 5. The CDR3 has 14 amino acids. Germline lookup yields CDR1 SGDLS and CDR2 YYNGEE. The CDR3 bases are TGTGCCAGCAGCTTAAGACAGGGGGCCGAGACCCAGTACTTC. Protein sequence: CASSLRQGAETQYF. Full variable domain (remainder filled in from reference TRBV9 and TRBJ2-5): DSGVTQTPKHLITATGQRVTLRCSPRSGDLSVYWYQQSLDQGLQFLIQYYNGEERAKGNILERFSAQQFPDLHSELNLSSLELGDSALYFCASSLRQGAETQYFGPGTRLLVL.